The 17 T cell receptor beta chains reported below all come from one sample, sequenced in a study of control samples from healthy donors and cancer patients. The data were produced by immunoSEQ multiplex PCR, yet TCRdb's version contains in-frame clones alone and is incomplete. The sample lists about 100,000 clones, more than 75% occurring once. The sample consisted of blood. These receptors originate from a woman between 50 and 59 years old in good health.

The genes are TRBV2 and TRBJ2-7; no reliable D call. This CDR3 contains 12 residues. V dropped 7 bases and J dropped 5 bases, with 12 bases sitting between them. Germline loops: CDR1 SNHLY, CDR2 FYNNEI. Here the CDR3 DNA reads TGTGCCAGCACCCCAGAAAGGAACGAGCAGTACGTC. This sequence encodes CASTPERNEQYV.

The V call is TRBV27, the J call TRBJ2-1; TRBD2 aligns across 12 bases. The V segment lost 5 bases and the J segment 9 bases; nucleotides outside the gene matches: 5. From germline, CDR1 is MNHEY and CDR2 SMNVEV (reference sequence). This CDR3 spans 14 amino acids. The CDR3 DNA sequence: TGTGCCAGCAGTCCTAGCGGGGGGGCGCGTGAGCAGTTCTTC. Its protein product is CASSPSGGAREQFF.

V usage is TRBV29-1 and J usage is TRBJ1-2, with a tentative D call TRBD1 (5 bases). Trimming pared 6 bases from V and 4 bases from J, leaving 18 bases between. The length of the CDR3 is 14 residues. Germline V gene data show CDR1 as SQVTM and CDR2 as ANQGSEA. The CDR3 bases are TGCAGCGTGACCGGACTACAGGTCGCCTATGGCTACACCTTC. Amino acids: CSVTGLQVAYGYTF.

This chain uses TRBV2 with TRBJ1-1; D is uncertain. Germline CDR1 reads SNHLY; CDR2 reads FYNNEI. The V end lost 0 bases, the J end lost 4 bases, and 6 bases lay between the germline ends. This CDR3 contains 13 residues. DNA of the CDR3: TGTGCCAGCAGTGAAGCGAGCGGCACTGAAGCTTTCTTT. Translating gives CASSEASGTEAFF. The variable domain in full, completed from reference TRBV2 and TRBJ1-1, reads EPEVTQTPSHQVTQMGQEVILRCVPISNHLYFYWYRQILGQKVEFLVSFYNNEISEKSEIFDDQFSVERPDGSNFTLKIRSTKLEDSAMYFCASSEASGTEAFFGQGTRLTVV.

Only a few counts were recorded for this clone. This rearrangement joins TRBV5-6 to TRBJ1-1, with TRBD1 as a possible D gene (6 bases). Germline lookup yields CDR1 SGHDT and CDR2 YYEEEE. The CDR3 covers 14 residues. V was pared by 0 bases and J by 6 bases, with 12 bases between. The CDR3 nucleotides read TGTGCCAGCAGCTTGGCCAGGGGAAACGCTGAAGCTTTCTTT. It yields the protein CASSLARGNAEAFF.

The chain combines TRBV6-2 or TRBV6-3 with TRBJ2-3; 11 positions agree with TRBD2. The CDR3 has 21 residues. Looked up from germline, CDR1 is MNHEY and CDR2 is SVGEGT. V trimming: 5 bases; J trimming: 1 base; junction bases outside the gene matches: 20. CDR3: CASSRIKLLAGEGAGTDTQYF. The CDR3 DNA is TGTGCCAGCAGTCGTATCAAATTACTAGCGGGAGAAGGTGCCGGCACAGATACGCAGTATTTT.

This chain connects TRBV4-1 to TRBJ2-1; D might be TRBD2 (5 bases). The CDR3 has 13 amino acids. Per the germline V gene, CDR1 is MGHRA and CDR2 is YSYEKL. The V end lost 4 bases, the J end lost 8 bases, and 12 bases lay between the germline ends. CDR3 amino acids: CASSPPLRDEQFF. DNA of the CDR3: TGCGCCAGCAGCCCTCCCCTGAGGGATGAGCAGTTCTTC.

The gene calls are TRBV9 and TRBJ2-1; D gene ambiguous. V dropped 0 bases and J dropped 4 bases, with 8 bases sitting between them. This CDR3 has 14 residues. Germline loops: CDR1 SGDLS, CDR2 YYNGEE. This CDR3 reads CASSVGWVYNEQFF. The CDR3 DNA is TGTGCCAGCAGCGTAGGCTGGGTTTACAATGAGCAGTTCTTC.

The chain has TRBV7-9 and TRBJ1-5; D is ambiguous. CDR3 size: 15 residues. Trimming stripped 5 bases from V and 4 bases from J, with 15 bases between. Per the germline V gene, CDR1 is SEHNR and CDR2 is FQNEAQ (reference sequence). The CDR3 region is CASSGRIDRNQPQHF. CDR3 DNA sequence: TGTGCCAGCAGCGGGCGGATAGATAGGAATCAGCCCCAGCATTTT.

V is TRBV9 and J is TRBJ2-3, with 10 bases lining up with TRBD1. V dropped 8 bases and J dropped 2; count of bases not matched to a gene: 5. Germline V gene sequence: CDR1 SGDLS, CDR2 YYNGEE. The CDR3 length is 14 residues. CDR3 nucleotide sequence: TGTGCCAGTGCCGACAGGGGGCACACAGATACGCAGTATTTT. It encodes CASADRGHTDTQYF.

The V call is TRBV4-1, the J call TRBJ1-1; D perhaps matches TRBD1 (6 bases). V was shortened by 0 bases and J by 0 bases, with 11 bases between the two germline ends. CDR3 length: 16 residues. CDR1 is MGHRA and CDR2 is YSYEKL in the germline V gene. The DNA of the CDR3 is TGCGCCAGCAGCCAAGAGGAGGGGGTCGTGAACACTGAAGCTTTCTTT. Translation gives CASSQEEGVVNTEAFF.

The V and J genes are TRBV7-9 and TRBJ1-2; no reliable D call. The CDR3 has 12 residues. Germline V gene sequence: CDR1 SEHNR, CDR2 FQNEAQ (reference sequence). Trimming pared 2 bases from V and 4 bases from J, leaving 5 bases between. The CDR3 is CASSLSGYGYTF. The CDR3 region has the DNA TGTGCCAGCAGCTTATCGGGCTATGGCTACACCTTC.

This chain joins TRBV9 and TRBJ2-1; TRBD2 agrees at 11 bases. The trim removed 0 bases at V and 8 bases at J, leaving 4 bases unmatched. The CDR3 is 15 amino acids. Germline V lookup: CDR1 SGDLS, CDR2 YYNGEE. The CDR3 region is CASSVASGGTDEQFF. The CDR3 nucleotides read TGTGCCAGCAGCGTAGCTAGCGGGGGGACAGATGAGCAGTTCTTC.

The J gene is TRBJ1-1, the V gene TRBV2; TRBD1 aligns across 10 bases. The V gene end was trimmed by 5 bases and the J gene end by 11 bases; junction bases not matched to a gene: 5. Germline V gene sequence: CDR1 SNHLY, CDR2 FYNNEI. The CDR3 extends over 12 amino acids. DNA for the CDR3: TGTGCCAGCAGTCAGGGACAGGGGTTCGCTTTCTTT. This translates into CASSQGQGFAFF.

This rearrangement joins TRBV3-1 (or the pseudogene TRBV3-2) to TRBJ2-3; no definite D call. The ends were cut back, 7 bases at V and 4 bases at J, with 18 bases in the middle. Germline lookup yields CDR1 LGHDT and CDR2 YNNKEL (reference sequence). The CDR3 consists of 15 residues. The CDR3 DNA reads TGTGCCAGCACCCGAAGGGAACGAGGCCCAGATACGCAGTATTTT. Its protein product is CASTRRERGPDTQYF.

V gene TRBV9 combines with J gene TRBJ2-3, with 7 positions matching TRBD2. The CDR3 runs 15 residues. The germline V gene encodes CDR1 SGDLS and CDR2 YYNGEE. V lost 0 bases, J lost 4 bases, and 5 bases stayed unmatched. CDR3 region: CASSVVGGTSDTQYF. CDR3 coding DNA: TGTGCCAGCAGCGTAGTCGGGGGGACCTCAGATACGCAGTATTTT.

The chain combines TRBV11-2 with TRBJ1-5; no reliable D call. Trimming left V 1 base short and J 9 bases short, with 13 bases between. Germline V gene data show CDR1 as SGHAT and CDR2 as FQNNGV. The CDR3 runs 14 residues. The CDR3 DNA sequence: TGTGCCAGCAGCTTAGGCAGTCCATATCGGCCCCAGCATTTT. This codes for CASSLGSPYRPQHF.